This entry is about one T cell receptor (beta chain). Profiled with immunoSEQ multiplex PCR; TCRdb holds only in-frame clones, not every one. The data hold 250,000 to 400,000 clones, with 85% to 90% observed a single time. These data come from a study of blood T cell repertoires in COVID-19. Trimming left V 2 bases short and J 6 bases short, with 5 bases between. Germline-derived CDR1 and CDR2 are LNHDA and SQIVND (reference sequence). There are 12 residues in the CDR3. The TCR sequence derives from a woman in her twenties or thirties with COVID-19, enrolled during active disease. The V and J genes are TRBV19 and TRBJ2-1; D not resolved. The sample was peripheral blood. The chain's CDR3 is CASSISVNEQFF. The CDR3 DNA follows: TGTGCCAGTAGTATATCGGTCAATGAGCAGTTCTTC.